Given below is one T cell receptor beta chain in context. This entry comes from a study of lymphopenia after photon versus proton radiotherapy. The CDR3 sequence is 15 residues long. Trimming removed 4 bases from V and 2 bases from J, with 11 bases in between. CDR1 and CDR2 (germline): SGHTA, FQGNSA. The method was immunoSEQ multiplex PCR; TCRdb's version includes in-frame clones alone and lacks a portion of them. The sample contains tens of thousands of clones, over 70% of which appear only once. This chain connects TRBV7-2 to TRBJ2-2; D is possibly TRBD1 (5 bases). This clonotype was obtained from a man at least 80 years old with esophageal cancer. Sequences were derived from peripheral blood, sampled from a patient treated with proton-based radiotherapy. CDR3 region: CASSSWTINTGELFF. In DNA form, the CDR3 reads TGTGCCAGCAGCTCGTGGACAATAAACACCGGGGAGCTGTTTTTT.